Presented here are 31 T cell receptor beta chains from one specimen sequenced in a study of cytomegalovirus exposure and HLA in healthy donors. The PCR employed 60 Vbeta primers together with 13 Jbeta primers. Only in-frame clones appear in the TCRdb table, and some are missing; sequencing was by immunoSEQ multiplex PCR. The data contain 140,000 or so clones, approximately 84% of them singletons. Sequenced: PBMCs. The receptor source for this set is a woman in her fifties or sixties in good health and CMV-seropositive.

The chain recombines TRBV6-1 with TRBJ2-7, with 14 bases aligning to TRBD2. The trim removed 2 bases at V and 4 bases at J, leaving 4 bases unmatched. This CDR3 has 16 amino acids. Germline V lookup: CDR1 MNHNS, CDR2 SASEGT. CDR3 loop: CASSELGLAGAYEQYF. CDR3 DNA: TGTGCCAGCAGTGAACTGGGACTAGCGGGAGCGTACGAGCAGTACTTC.

The chain employs TRBV4-3 and TRBJ1-1; D perhaps matches TRBD1 (6 bases). The germline V gene encodes CDR1 LGHNA and CDR2 YSLEER. The CDR3 consists of 14 residues. V lost 3 bases, J lost 5 bases, and 13 bases lay in between. Here the CDR3 reads CASSQDHRATEAFF. CDR3 sequence (DNA): TGCGCCAGCAGCCAGGACCACAGGGCAACTGAAGCTTTCTTT.

V gene TRBV18 combines with J gene TRBJ1-2; TRBD1 might be the D (5 bases). Germline assignment: CDR1 KGHSH and CDR2 LQKENI. The CDR3 is made up of 14 amino acids. Trimming pared 6 bases from V and 13 bases from J, leaving 24 bases between. In DNA, the CDR3 is TGTGCCAGCTCGCCATCCTACTCGGGGGAGCTAGCCACCTTC. This sequence encodes CASSPSYSGELATF.

The chain couples TRBV4-1 to TRBJ2-3; 7 nucleotides align to TRBD2. V was clipped by 1 base and J by 1 base; unmatched bases: 2. CDR1 is MGHRA and CDR2 is YSYEKL in the germline V gene. The CDR3 length is 15 residues. The CDR3 loop is CASSQVTSGTDTQYF. In DNA, the CDR3 is TGCGCCAGCAGCCAAGTTACTAGCGGCACAGATACGCAGTATTTT.

J is TRBJ2-3 and V is TRBV4-3; TRBD2 agrees at 11 bases. J lost 5 bases, V lost 0 bases, and 10 bases had no gene match. The CDR3 consists of 18 residues. Germline V CDR1 and CDR2: LGHNA, YSLEER. CDR3 protein: CASSQDQGLADAGDTQYF. The DNA for the CDR3 is TGCGCCAGCAGCCAAGATCAGGGACTAGCGGACGCGGGAGATACGCAGTATTTT.

The genes are TRBV28 and TRBJ1-5; a weak D match, TRBD1 (6 bases). Germline-derived CDR1 and CDR2 are MDHEN and SYDVKM. This CDR3 contains 13 residues. V was trimmed by 6 bases and J by 11 bases, leaving 17 bases between them. The CDR3 reads CASRPSGQGAQHF. The DNA of the CDR3 is TGTGCCAGCAGGCCCTCGGGACAAGGGGCCCAGCATTTT.

J is TRBJ2-3 and V is TRBV19; D is unclear. The CDR3 runs to 14 residues. Germline-derived CDR1 and CDR2 are LNHDA and SQIVND (reference sequence). Trimming took 6 bases from V and 0 from J, leaving 10 bases between them. The CDR3 DNA is TGTGCCAGTAGAGTAGATACTAGCACAGATACGCAGTATTTT. Its translation is CASRVDTSTDTQYF.

This clone has a single count. CDR3 nucleotides: TGTGCCAGCAGGCTCGGACAGGGGGCTTACAATGAGCAGTTCTTC. Translated, it gives CASRLGQGAYNEQFF. The chain couples TRBV27 to TRBJ2-1; 11 bases are shared with TRBD1. The germline V gene has CDR1 MNHEY and CDR2 SMNVEV (reference sequence). CDR3 size: 15 residues. The junction had 5 bases not matched to a gene; V was cut back by 6 bases and J by 4 bases.

The V call is TRBV4-1, the J call TRBJ1-4; perhaps TRBD1 as D (6 bases). Trimming took off 3 bases at V and 6 bases at J, with 14 bases between the two ends. This CDR3 contains 15 residues. Germline values: CDR1 MGHRA, CDR2 YSYEKL. CDR3: CASSHPPRGDEKLFF. The DNA for the CDR3 is TGCGCCAGCAGCCACCCCCCCAGGGGAGATGAAAAACTGTTTTTT.

V and J are TRBV7-9 and TRBJ2-1, with a possible D match to TRBD2 (5 bases). CDR3 size: 15 residues. V was pared by 0 bases and J by 9 bases, with 15 bases between. Germline V gene data show CDR1 as SEHNR and CDR2 as FQNEAQ (reference sequence). The CDR3 sequence is CASSLAPSPASEQFF. The CDR3 DNA follows: TGTGCCAGCAGCTTAGCGCCTAGCCCAGCAAGTGAGCAGTTCTTC.

The chain joins TRBV6-5 to TRBJ2-3, with 9 bases lining up with TRBD2. The CDR3 covers 14 residues. Germline lookup yields CDR1 MNHEY and CDR2 SVGAGI. Trimming cost V 6 bases and J 6 bases; bases outside gene matches: 7. The CDR3 DNA sequence: TGTGCCAGCAGGAGGACTAGCGCGGGGGATACGCAGTATTTT. Residues: CASRRTSAGDTQYF.

V gene TRBV28 combines with J gene TRBJ1-5; TRBD1 agrees at 7 bases. Germline trimming cut 3 bases from V and 3 bases from J; bases unmatched to any gene: 5. Germline CDR1 and CDR2: MDHEN and SYDVKM. The length of the CDR3 is 15 residues. CDR3 nucleotide sequence: TGTGCCAGCAGTTTCGACGACAGGGACAATCAGCCCCAGCATTTT. Its translation is CASSFDDRDNQPQHF.

This clone was detected only a few times. The chain couples TRBV28 to TRBJ2-5, with TRBD2 as a possible D gene (6 bases). The CDR3 spans 15 residues. Trimming left V 4 bases short and J 5 bases short, with 17 bases between. The V gene's germline CDR1 is MDHEN and CDR2 SYDVKM. CDR3 sequence (DNA): TGTGCCAGCAGTTCCCCCCGACTTCGGGGGGAGACCCAGTACTTC. It is translated as CASSSPRLRGETQYF.

The table lists this clone with a count of one. The chain has TRBV5-1 and TRBJ2-5; 8 nucleotides agree with TRBD2. The J call may be mistaken, given a closer DNA end match to TRBJ2-7. Germline CDR1 SGHRS, CDR2 YFSETQ. The CDR3 is 15 amino acids. Here the CDR3 reads CASSLWAGGNYEQYF. DNA of the CDR3: TGCGCCAGCAGCTTGTGGGCGGGAGGCAACTACGAGCAGTACTTC.

V gene TRBV7-6 combines with J gene TRBJ2-1; 14 positions agree with TRBD2. Germline CDR1 and CDR2: SGHVS and FNYEAQ. The CDR3 totals 19 residues. The J segment lost 1 base and the V segment lost 1 base, leaving 6 bases of the junction unmatched. CDR3 coding DNA: TGTGCCAGCAGCTTAGGACCGGGGACTAGCGGGAGTTCCTACAATGAGCAGTTCTTC. This gives the protein CASSLGPGTSGSSYNEQFF.

The rearrangement links TRBV7-2 to TRBJ2-1, with a weak D call TRBD1 (6 bases). Trimming shortened V by 5 bases and J by 1 base, and 15 bases separated the two germline ends. This CDR3 has 16 residues. The germline CDR1 and CDR2 sequences are SGHTA and FQGNSA. The CDR3 spells CASSPQTGISYNEQFF. In nucleotides, the CDR3 is TGTGCCAGCAGCCCTCAGACAGGAATTTCCTACAATGAGCAGTTCTTC.

This clone appeared a few times. This chain uses TRBV29-1 with TRBJ2-7; TRBD2 might be the D (7 bases). V was shortened by 7 bases and J by 2 bases, with 12 bases between the two germline ends. The CDR3 is 12 residues long. Germline assignment: CDR1 SQVTM and CDR2 ANQGSEA. CDR3 residues: CSALGGPYEQYF. The CDR3 DNA follows: TGCAGCGCCTTGGGGGGGCCCTACGAGCAGTACTTC.

This clone was detected only a few times. The J gene is TRBJ1-2, the V gene TRBV29-1; D perhaps matches TRBD1 (6 bases). This CDR3 contains 13 residues. The V end lost 8 bases, the J end lost 4 bases, and 17 bases lay between the germline ends. Germline CDR1 SQVTM, CDR2 ANQGSEA. DNA for the CDR3: TGCAGCCTAGAAGGGGAAGGGGGCTATGGCTACACCTTC. Translated: CSLEGEGGYGYTF.

The chain employs TRBV4-2 and TRBJ1-5; D is perhaps TRBD1 (5 bases). CDR1 is LGHNA, CDR2 YNFKEQ, per germline. V was cut by 0 bases and J by 7 bases, with 13 bases left in between. The CDR3 is made up of 15 amino acids. Here the CDR3 reads CASSQDGFRAQPQHF. CDR3 DNA: TGTGCCAGCAGCCAAGATGGGTTCAGGGCCCAGCCCCAGCATTTT.

This rearrangement joins TRBV27 to TRBJ1-4; D is undetermined. The CDR3 is 14 residues long. Trimming pared 0 bases from V and 8 bases from J, leaving 10 bases between. Germline V gene lookup returns CDR1 MNHEY and CDR2 SMNVEV (reference sequence). The CDR3 coding sequence is TGTGCCAGCAGTTTATCGACCCGGGGAGAAAAACTGTTTTTT. Encoded protein: CASSLSTRGEKLFF.

V usage is TRBV2 and J usage is TRBJ1-5; 11 nucleotides match TRBD1. CDR1 SNHLY and CDR2 FYNNEI come from the germline V gene. The CDR3 runs to 14 residues. V was pared by 7 bases and J by 4 bases, with 3 bases of the junction left unmatched. DNA for the CDR3: TGTGCCAGCATCCGGGACAGGGGGAATCAGCCCCAGCATTTT. Encoded protein: CASIRDRGNQPQHF.

This sequence joins TRBV11-3 and TRBJ2-5; 10 nucleotides match TRBD2. This CDR3 has 16 amino acids. V lost 4 bases, J lost 3 bases, and 8 bases stayed unmatched. CDR1 SGHNT and CDR2 YENEEA come from the germline V gene. Here the CDR3 reads CASSSQREGGEETQYF. In DNA form, the CDR3 reads TGTGCCAGCAGCTCCCAGCGGGAGGGGGGAGAAGAGACCCAGTACTTC.

The chain carries TRBV6-5 and TRBJ2-2, with TRBD2 matching 8 bases. The CDR3 consists of 13 residues. V dropped 7 bases and J dropped 7; count of bases not matched to a gene: 5. Germline values: CDR1 MNHEY, CDR2 SVGAGI. CDR3 residues: CASNGRAFGELFF. For the CDR3, the DNA is TGTGCCAGCAACGGGAGGGCCTTCGGGGAGCTGTTTTTT.

This clone was seen a few times. This rearrangement joins TRBV2 to TRBJ2-7; 9 bases are shared with TRBD1. V lost 4 bases, J lost 1 base, and 5 bases stayed unmatched. The V gene's germline CDR1 is SNHLY and CDR2 FYNNEI. CDR3 length: 15 amino acids. This CDR3 reads CASSVGGQGSYEQYF. The CDR3 DNA reads as TGTGCCAGCAGTGTTGGTGGACAGGGGTCCTACGAGCAGTACTTC.

The V gene is TRBV5-4, the J gene TRBJ2-1; TRBD2 matches 11 bases. The CDR3 is 17 residues long. V gave up 4 bases and J gave up 7 bases; unmatched junction bases: 13. Germline V gene lookup returns CDR1 SGHNT and CDR2 YYREEE (reference sequence). The CDR3 coding sequence is TGTGCCAGCAGCCCCCCCACTAGCGGGAGAGTACGTAATGAGCAGTTCTTC. Translating gives CASSPPTSGRVRNEQFF.

The V and J genes are TRBV5-1 and TRBJ2-1, with TRBD1 matching over 7 bases. The CDR3 loop spans 14 amino acids. Germline CDR1 reads SGHRS; CDR2 reads YFSETQ. V gave up 2 bases and J gave up 2 bases; unmatched junction bases: 1. CDR3 amino acids: CASSFGTAYNEQFF. In DNA, the CDR3 is TGCGCCAGCAGCTTCGGGACAGCCTACAATGAGCAGTTCTTC. Complete variable domain (other parts from reference TRBV5-1 and TRBJ2-1): KAGVTQTPRYLIKTRGQQVTLSCSPISGHRSVSWYQQTPGQGLQFLFEYFSETQRNKGNFPGRFSGRQFSNSRSEMNVSTLELGDSALYLCASSFGTAYNEQFFGPGTRLTVL.

The chain recombines TRBV6-1 with TRBJ2-4; 9 nucleotides match TRBD1. The V gene's germline CDR1 is MNHNS and CDR2 SASEGT. The V segment lost 6 bases and the J segment 2 bases; nucleotides outside the gene matches: 5. The CDR3 extends over 15 amino acids. The CDR3 loop is CASRPGTGSKNIQYF. The CDR3 DNA follows: TGTGCCAGCAGGCCCGGGACAGGGTCCAAAAACATTCAGTACTTC.

V usage is TRBV5-4 and J usage is TRBJ2-7; D is possibly TRBD2 (6 bases). Germline loops: CDR1 SGHNT, CDR2 YYREEE (reference sequence). V lost 0 bases and J lost 3, with 13 bases in between. The CDR3 runs to 15 residues. The CDR3 region is CASSLGAGPFYEQYF. The CDR3 region has the DNA TGTGCCAGCAGCTTGGGTGCGGGACCCTTCTACGAGCAGTACTTC.

The genes are TRBV27 and TRBJ2-5, with D perhaps TRBD2 (5 bases). The better agreement between TRBJ2-7 and the DNA end casts doubt on the J call. Germline CDR1 is MNHEY and CDR2 is SMNVEV (reference sequence). There are 13 residues in the CDR3. CDR3 in amino acids: CASSSGSAYEQYF. The CDR3 nucleotides are TGTGCCAGCAGTTCGGGATCAGCCTACGAGCAGTACTTC.

The rearrangement links TRBV27 to TRBJ2-7; 10 nucleotides align to TRBD2. CDR1 and CDR2 from the germline V gene are MNHEY and SMNVEV (reference sequence). The CDR3 runs to 16 residues. V shed 2 bases and J 4 bases; nucleotides not matched to a gene: 8. CDR3 sequence (DNA): TGTGCCAGCAGTTTAAGGGGTAGCGGGAGGAATTACGAGCAGTACTTC. It translates to CASSLRGSGRNYEQYF.

The rearrangement uses TRBV7-2 and TRBJ2-4; D is unresolved. V gave up 4 bases and J gave up 0 bases, with 7 bases separating them. This CDR3 is built from 14 residues. Germline V CDR1 and CDR2: SGHTA, FQGNSA. CDR3 region: CASSSGLAKNIQYF. In DNA form, the CDR3 reads TGTGCCAGCAGCTCGGGTCTAGCCAAAAACATTCAGTACTTC.